This TCR beta chain was sequenced for a study of cytomegalovirus exposure and HLA in healthy donors. Trimming cost V 0 bases and J 7 bases, with 12 bases left between them. The CDR3 contains 14 residues. Germline CDR1 reads LGHNA; CDR2 reads YSLEER. Findings of the study overall: The authors assumed roughly uniform sequencing depth across donors for presence/absence analyses.

The PCR used 60 Vbeta and 13 Jbeta primers. Method: immunoSEQ multiplex PCR; TCRdb's copy keeps in-frame clones and lacks some. Seen here are roughly 160,000 clones, over 75% observed once, and the top ten hold 1%. About this clone itself: Its antigen is still unknown.

The chain couples TRBV4-3 to TRBJ1-1, with D hard to call. The sequence derives from a woman between 50 and 59 years old in good health and CMV-seropositive. The sequencing sample was made of PBMCs. The CDR3: CASSQDEGLGEAFF. CDR3 DNA: TGCGCCAGCAGCCAAGATGAGGGATTGGGTGAAGCTTTCTTT.